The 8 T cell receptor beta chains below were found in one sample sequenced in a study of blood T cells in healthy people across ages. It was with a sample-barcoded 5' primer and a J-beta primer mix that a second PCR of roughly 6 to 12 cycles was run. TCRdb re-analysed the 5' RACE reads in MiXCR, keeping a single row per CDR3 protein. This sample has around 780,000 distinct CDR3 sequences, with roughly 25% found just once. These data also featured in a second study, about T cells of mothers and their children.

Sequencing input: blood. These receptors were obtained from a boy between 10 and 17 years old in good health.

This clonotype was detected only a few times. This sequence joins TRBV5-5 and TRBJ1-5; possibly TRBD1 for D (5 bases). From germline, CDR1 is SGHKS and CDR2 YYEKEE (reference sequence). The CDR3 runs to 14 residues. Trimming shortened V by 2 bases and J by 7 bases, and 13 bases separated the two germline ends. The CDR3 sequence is CASSFQGINQPQHF. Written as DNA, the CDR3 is TGTGCCAGCAGCTTTCAGGGTATCAACCAGCCCCAGCATTTT.

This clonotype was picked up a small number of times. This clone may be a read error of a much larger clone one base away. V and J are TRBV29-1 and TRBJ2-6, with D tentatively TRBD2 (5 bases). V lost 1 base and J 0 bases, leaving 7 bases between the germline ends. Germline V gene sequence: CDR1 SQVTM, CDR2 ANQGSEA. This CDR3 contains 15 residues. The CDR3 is CSVEVRGSGANVLTF. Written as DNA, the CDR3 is TGCAGCGTTGAAGTCCGGGGCTCTGGGGCCAACGTCCTGACTTTC.

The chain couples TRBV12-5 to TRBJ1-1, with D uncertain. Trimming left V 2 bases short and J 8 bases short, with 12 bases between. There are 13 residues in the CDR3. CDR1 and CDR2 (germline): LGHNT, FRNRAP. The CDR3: CASGLYGRKEAFF. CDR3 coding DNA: TGTGCTAGTGGTTTGTACGGACGGAAGGAAGCTTTCTTT.

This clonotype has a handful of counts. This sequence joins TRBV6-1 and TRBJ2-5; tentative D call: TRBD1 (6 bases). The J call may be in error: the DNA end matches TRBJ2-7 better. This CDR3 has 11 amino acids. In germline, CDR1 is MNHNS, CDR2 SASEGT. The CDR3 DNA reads TGTGCCACGACAGGAACCTACGAGCAGTACTTC. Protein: CATTGTYEQYF.

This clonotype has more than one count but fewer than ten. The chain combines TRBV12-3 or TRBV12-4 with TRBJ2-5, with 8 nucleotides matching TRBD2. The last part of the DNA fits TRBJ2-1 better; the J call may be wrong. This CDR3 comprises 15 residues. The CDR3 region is CASSQGLAPRNEQFF. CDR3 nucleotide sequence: TGTGCCAGCAGCCAAGGACTAGCCCCTCGGAATGAGCAGTTCTTC.

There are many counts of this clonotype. The CDR3 loop is CSARGTNQETQYF. CDR3 sequence (DNA): TGCAGTGCTAGGGGGACCAACCAAGAGACCCAGTACTTC. The chain employs TRBV20-1 and TRBJ2-5; D possibly uses TRBD1 or TRBD2 (5 bases each). Trimming shortened V by 3 bases and J by 0 bases, and 8 bases separated the two germline ends. Germline V lookup: CDR1 DFQATT, CDR2 SNEGSKA (reference sequence). The CDR3 runs to 13 residues.

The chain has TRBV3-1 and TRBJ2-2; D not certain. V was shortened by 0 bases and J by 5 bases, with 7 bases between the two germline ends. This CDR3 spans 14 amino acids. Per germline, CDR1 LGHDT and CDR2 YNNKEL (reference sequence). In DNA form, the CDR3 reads TGTGCCAGCAGCCAAGAGGTGGGAACCGGGGAGCTGTTTTTT. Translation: CASSQEVGTGELFF.

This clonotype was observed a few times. The CDR3 DNA reads as TGTGCCAGCAGCTTAATCAACGGCCCCTATGGCTACACCTTC. Protein product: CASSLINGPYGYTF. This chain connects TRBV13 to TRBJ1-2, with D uncertain. CDR1 is PRHDT, CDR2 FYEKMQ, per germline (reference sequence). The germline V and J ends were trimmed by 2 bases and 4 bases, with 11 bases remaining between them. This CDR3 has 14 amino acids.